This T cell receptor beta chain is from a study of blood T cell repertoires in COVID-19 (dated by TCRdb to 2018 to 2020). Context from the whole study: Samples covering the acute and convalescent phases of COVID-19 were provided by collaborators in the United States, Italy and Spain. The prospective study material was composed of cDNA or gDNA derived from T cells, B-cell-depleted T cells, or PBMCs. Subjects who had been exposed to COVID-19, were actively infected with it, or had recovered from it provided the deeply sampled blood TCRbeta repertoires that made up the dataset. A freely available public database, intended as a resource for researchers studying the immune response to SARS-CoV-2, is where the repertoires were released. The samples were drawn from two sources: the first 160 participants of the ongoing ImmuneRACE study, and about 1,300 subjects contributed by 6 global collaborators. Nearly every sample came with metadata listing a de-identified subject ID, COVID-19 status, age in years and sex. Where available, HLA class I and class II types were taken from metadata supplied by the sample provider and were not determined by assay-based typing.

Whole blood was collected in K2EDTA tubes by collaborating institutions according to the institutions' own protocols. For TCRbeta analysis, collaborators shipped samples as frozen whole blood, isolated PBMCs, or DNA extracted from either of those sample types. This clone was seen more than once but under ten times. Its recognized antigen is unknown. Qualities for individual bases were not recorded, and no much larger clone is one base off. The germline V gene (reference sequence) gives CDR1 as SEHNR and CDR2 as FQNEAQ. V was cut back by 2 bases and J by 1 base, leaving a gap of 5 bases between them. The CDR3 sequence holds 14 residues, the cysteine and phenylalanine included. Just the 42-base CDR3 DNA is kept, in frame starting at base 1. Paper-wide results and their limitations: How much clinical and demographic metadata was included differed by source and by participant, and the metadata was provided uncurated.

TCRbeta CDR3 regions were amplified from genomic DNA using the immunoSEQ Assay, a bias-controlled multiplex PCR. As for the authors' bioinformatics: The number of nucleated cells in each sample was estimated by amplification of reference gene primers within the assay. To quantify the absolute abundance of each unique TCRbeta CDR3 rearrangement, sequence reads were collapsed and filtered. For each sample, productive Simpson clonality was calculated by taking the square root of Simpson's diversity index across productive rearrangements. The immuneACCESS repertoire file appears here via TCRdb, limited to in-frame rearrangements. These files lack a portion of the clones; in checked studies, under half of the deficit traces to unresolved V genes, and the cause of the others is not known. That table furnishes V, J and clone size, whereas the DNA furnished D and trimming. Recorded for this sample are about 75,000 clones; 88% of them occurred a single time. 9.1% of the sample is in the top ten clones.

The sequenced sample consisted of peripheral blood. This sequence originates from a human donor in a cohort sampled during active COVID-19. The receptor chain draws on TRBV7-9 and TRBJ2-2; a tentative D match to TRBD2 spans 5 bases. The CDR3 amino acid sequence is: CASSLRGNTGELFF. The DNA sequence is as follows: TGTGCCAGCAGCTTACGGGGGAACACCGGGGAGCTGTTTTTT. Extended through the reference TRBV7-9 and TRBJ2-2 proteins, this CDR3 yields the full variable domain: DTGVSQNPRHKITKRGQNVTFRCDPISEHNRLYWYRQTLGQGPEFLTYFQNEAQLEKSRLLSDRFSAERPKGSFSTLEIQRTEQGDSAMYLCASSLRGNTGELFFGEGSRLTVL.